This T cell receptor beta chain is drawn from a study of blood T cell repertoires in COVID-19. Seattle-derived patients entered the study during active infection and were followed longitudinally. Per the germline V gene, CDR1 is LGHNA and CDR2 is YNFKEQ. Trimming stripped 1 base from V and 2 bases from J, with 11 bases between. The CDR3 length is 15 residues. TCRdb's copy holds only in-frame clones and misses some; the assay was immunoSEQ multiplex PCR. Among 300,000 to 350,000 clones, roughly 87% were seen once, and the ten largest hold around 10%. The clonotype was recovered from a man aged 30-40 years with COVID-19, enrolled during active disease. The V call is TRBV4-2, the J call TRBJ1-2; no reliable D call. Sequencing was done on a sample of peripheral blood. CDR3 protein: CASSQVNDINYGYTF. In DNA form, the CDR3 reads TGTGCCAGCAGCCAAGTCAACGACATCAACTATGGCTACACCTTC.